The TCR beta chain under discussion was sequenced for a study of T cell repertoires in cytomegalovirus infection. One entry per CDR3 protein, called by TCRdb with MiXCR from the reads. The profile covers a few hundred thousand distinct CDR3 sequences, with just under 25% appearing a single time and 13% taken by the ten largest. A note on this clonotype: Antigen: not known.

Source: cultured PBMCs, taken from culture after CMV antigen stimulation. The sequence derives from a human donor in good health (CMV status not recorded). Some clones in this sample may be carry-over from other donors' samples.

The CDR3 DNA follows: TGTGCCAGTGCCCGTGAGGGGTTCGGCGGCTACACCTTC. Its translation is CASAREGFGGYTF. V usage is TRBV12-3 or TRBV12-4 and J usage is TRBJ1-2; maybe TRBD1 (5 bases). The CDR3 covers 13 residues. Trimming took off 9 bases at V and 8 bases at J, with 19 bases between the two ends.